A single sample is the source of the 4 T cell receptor beta chains below, sequenced in a study of T cells after yellow fever vaccination. TCRdb reanalysed the 5' RACE reads using MiXCR and keeps one entry per CDR3 protein. This table holds some 320,000 distinct CDR3 sequences, approximately 4% found once. The sequences come from PBMCs, collected 5 days after the yellow fever booster vaccination. These receptors were obtained from a man between 18 and 29 years old who received the YFV17D yellow fever vaccine.

J is TRBJ1-1 and V is TRBV7-2; D unclear. Trimming pared 2 bases from V and 5 bases from J, leaving 9 bases between. From germline, CDR1 is SGHTA and CDR2 FQGNSA. The CDR3 is 13 amino acids. The CDR3 region has the DNA TGTGCCAGCAGCTTAACCGAGGGAACTGAAGCTTTCTTT. This gives the protein CASSLTEGTEAFF.

The chain links TRBV6-4 to TRBJ2-7, with D unclear. V lost 1 base and J 9 bases, leaving 19 bases between the germline ends. Germline-derived CDR1 and CDR2 are MRHNA and SNTAGT. The CDR3 covers 15 residues. CDR3 sequence (DNA): TGTGCCAGCAGTGACTTATACCCAAGTAAGCGCGGGCAGTACTTC. Protein product: CASSDLYPSKRGQYF.

This clonotype came up a few times. The CDR3 DNA sequence: TGCGCCAACCGGGACAGGGATGCTACCGAGCAGTACGTC. It encodes CANRDRDATEQYV. The V gene is TRBV10-1, the J gene TRBJ2-7, with 9 bases identical to TRBD1. Trimming cost V 10 bases and J 6 bases; bases outside gene matches: 10. Germline loops: CDR1 WNHNN, CDR2 SYGVQD (reference sequence). CDR3 size: 13 residues.

In this sample, this clonotype turned up a few times. The V and J genes are TRBV5-4 and TRBJ2-3; D could derive from TRBD1 or TRBD2 (5 bases each). Trimming stripped 1 base from V and 6 bases from J, with 12 bases between. CDR1 and CDR2 (germline): SGHNT, YYREEE (reference sequence). This CDR3 is 14 amino acids long. CDR3 residues: CASSLFMGEDTQYF. The CDR3 nucleotides are TGTGCCAGCAGCTTGTTTATGGGGGAGGATACGCAGTATTTT.